The 17 T cell receptor beta chains below were found in one sample sequenced in a study of lymphopenia after photon versus proton radiotherapy. TCRdb's copy holds only in-frame clones and misses some; the assay was immunoSEQ multiplex PCR. The sample lists tens of thousands of clones; 85% were seen once. Source: peripheral blood, taken from a patient treated with photon-based radiotherapy. The receptor set was obtained from a middle-aged man with gastric cancer.

The chain employs TRBV9 and TRBJ1-3; no definite D call. Trimming shortened V by 0 bases and J by 0 bases, and 10 bases separated the two germline ends. In germline, CDR1 is SGDLS, CDR2 YYNGEE. The CDR3 length is 16 residues. Written as DNA, the CDR3 is TGTGCCAGCAGCGTAGCAGGACCGGACTCTGGAAACACCATATATTTT. Translation: CASSVAGPDSGNTIYF.

CDR3 coding DNA: TGTGCCAGCAGCCTTACACGTCCGGGCACTAATGAAAAACTGTTTTTT. As protein: CASSLTRPGTNEKLFF. The V call is TRBV9, the J call TRBJ1-4; D uncertain. Germline lookup yields CDR1 SGDLS and CDR2 YYNGEE. The germline V and J ends were trimmed by 4 bases and 2 bases, with 15 bases remaining between them. The CDR3 runs 16 residues.

The table lists this clone with a few counts. The genes are TRBV4-1 and TRBJ1-2; D remains unclear. This CDR3 region has 14 residues. Trimming took off 4 bases at V and 0 bases at J, with 9 bases between the two ends. The V gene's germline CDR1 is MGHRA and CDR2 YSYEKL. In nucleotides, the CDR3 is TGCGCCAGCAGCCCTGAAGTTCCTAACTATGGCTACACCTTC. Amino acid sequence: CASSPEVPNYGYTF.

This sequence joins TRBV27 and TRBJ1-2; tentative D call: TRBD1 (5 bases). Trimming took off 7 bases at V and 4 bases at J, with 13 bases between the two ends. This CDR3 contains 13 residues. Per germline, CDR1 MNHEY and CDR2 SMNVEV (reference sequence). The DNA of the CDR3 is TGTGCCAGCACCTCGGGACCTGGCTATGGCTACACCTTC. The encoded protein is CASTSGPGYGYTF.

The chain combines TRBV6-4 with TRBJ1-1, with 9 bases that match TRBD1. CDR3 length: 14 residues. Trimming took 6 bases from V and 4 from J; bases not matched to a gene: 6. Germline-derived CDR1 and CDR2 are MRHNA and SNTAGT. CDR3 nucleotides: TGTGCCAGCAGGCCAGGGACAGGGAGCACTGAAGCTTTCTTT. Protein product: CASRPGTGSTEAFF.

The chain combines TRBV7-2 with TRBJ1-1, with TRBD1 identical over 9 bases. With V trimmed by 10 bases and J by 4 bases, 7 bases remained unmatched. The CDR3 runs to 13 residues. Germline V lookup: CDR1 SGHTA, CDR2 FQGNSA. The chain's CDR3 is CATTGGASTEAFF. CDR3 DNA: TGTGCCACTACAGGGGGCGCAAGCACTGAAGCTTTCTTT.

This rearrangement joins TRBV6-6 to TRBJ2-5, with D possibly being TRBD1 or TRBD2 (5 bases each). Looked up from germline, CDR1 is MNHNY and CDR2 is SVGAGI (reference sequence). The CDR3 has 13 amino acids. The V end lost 6 bases, the J end lost 3 bases, and 11 bases lay between the germline ends. The DNA for the CDR3 is TGTGCCAGCAGCCACCGAGGGGAAGAGACCCAGTACTTC. Residues: CASSHRGEETQYF.

In its sample, this clone was seen once. The J gene is TRBJ2-7, the V gene TRBV7-8; D is possibly TRBD1 (6 bases). From germline, CDR1 is SGHVS and CDR2 FQNEAQ. The CDR3 loop spans 16 amino acids. Trimming left V 5 bases short and J 1 base short, with 18 bases between. CDR3 nucleotides: TGTGCCAGCAGCCACGGGCCACCAGGGGCATCCTACGAGCAGTACTTC. It encodes CASSHGPPGASYEQYF.

This chain joins TRBV19 and TRBJ1-1; D unclear. V lost 3 bases and J lost 4, with 15 bases in between. Germline V gene data show CDR1 as LNHDA and CDR2 as SQIVND (reference sequence). The CDR3 is made up of 15 amino acids. The CDR3 loop reads CASSIGGVGSTEAFF. The CDR3 DNA reads as TGTGCCAGTAGTATTGGCGGGGTTGGGAGCACTGAAGCTTTCTTT.

The chain has TRBV4-2 and TRBJ1-2, with 12 positions matching TRBD1. The germline CDR1 and CDR2 sequences are LGHNA and YNFKEQ. The V segment lost 3 bases and the J segment 3 bases; nucleotides outside the gene matches: 5. The CDR3 has 16 amino acids. CDR3 bases: TGTGCCAGCAGCCACACGGGACAGGGGGCCTACTATGGCTACACCTTC. It specifies CASSHTGQGAYYGYTF.

This chain connects TRBV6-1 to TRBJ2-2; D call uncertain. V lost 6 bases and J 7 bases, leaving 12 bases between the germline ends. This CDR3 comprises 13 residues. Germline V lookup: CDR1 MNHNS, CDR2 SASEGT. This CDR3 is CASSEWGRGELFF. In DNA form, the CDR3 reads TGTGCCAGCAGCGAGTGGGGTCGCGGGGAGCTGTTTTTT.

This clone was picked up a small number of times. This sequence joins TRBV6-1 and TRBJ1-5; D is perhaps TRBD1 (5 bases). The length of the CDR3 is 14 residues. Per germline, CDR1 MNHNS and CDR2 SASEGT. The V end lost 6 bases, the J end lost 5 bases, and 14 bases lay between the germline ends. This CDR3 reads CASSGSGGYQPQHF. The CDR3 DNA sequence: TGTGCCAGCAGCGGCAGCGGGGGGTATCAGCCCCAGCATTTT.

This clone counts as medium-sized. The chain has TRBV7-9 and TRBJ1-5; D remains unclear. This CDR3 is 12 amino acids long. Germline-derived CDR1 and CDR2 are SEHNR and FQNEAQ (reference sequence). Deletions cut 1 base from V and 13 bases from J, with 11 bases between. The CDR3 nucleotides are TGTGCCAGCAGCTTAGTGGCAGGTGGTCAGCATTTT. Its protein is CASSLVAGGQHF.

V gene TRBV30 combines with J gene TRBJ1-2; D might be TRBD1 (5 bases). Trimming cost V 0 bases and J 8 bases, with 13 bases left between them. CDR1 is GTSNPN and CDR2 is SVGIG in the germline V gene (reference sequence). This CDR3 is 13 amino acids long. The DNA of the CDR3 is TGTGCCTGGAGTGTTTCCGGGGCCGAGGGCTACACCTTC. It yields the protein CAWSVSGAEGYTF.

The chain is built from TRBV5-4 and TRBJ2-3; D gene ambiguous. In germline, CDR1 is SGHNT, CDR2 YYREEE (reference sequence). Trimming shortened V by 2 bases and J by 2 bases, and 6 bases separated the two germline ends. The CDR3 runs 13 residues. CDR3 region: CASSFTHTDTQYF. In DNA form, the CDR3 reads TGTGCCAGCAGCTTCACCCACACAGATACGCAGTATTTT.

Only a few counts were recorded for this clone. The chain employs TRBV6-5 and TRBJ1-6, with no clear D. Per germline, CDR1 MNHEY and CDR2 SVGAGI. This CDR3 spans 13 amino acids. The ends were cut back, 7 bases at V and 0 bases at J, with 4 bases in the middle. The CDR3 sequence is CASTSSYNSPLHF. CDR3 DNA: TGTGCCAGCACTAGCTCCTATAATTCACCCCTCCACTTT.

The rearrangement joins TRBV6-5 to TRBJ2-6; a weak D match, TRBD1 (7 bases). CDR3 size: 14 residues. CDR1 MNHEY and CDR2 SVGAGI come from the germline V gene. The V end was cut by 6 bases, the J end by 2 bases, with 8 bases between. The CDR3 sequence is CASSRGAGANVLTF. CDR3 DNA sequence: TGTGCCAGCAGCAGGGGGGCTGGGGCCAACGTCCTGACTTTC.